These T cell receptor beta chains were read from a single sample in a study of Graves' ophthalmopathy and Graves' hyperthyroidism. TCRdb processed the multiplex PCR reads anew with MiXCR; each CDR3 protein has one entry. The sample lists about 700,000 distinct CDR3 sequences; 35% to 50% were seen once. The sequencing sample was made of peripheral blood. The receptors were gathered from an adult man with Graves' ophthalmopathy. Each CDR3 is given with its conserved first and last residue. A D gene is named only where the DNA matches it firmly. Only some rows state a clone size, as once, few, many or a class for expanded clones.

v_call	d_call	j_call	clone_size	cdr3_nt	cdr3_aa
TRBV7-9	TRBD2	TRBJ2-7	NA	TGTGCCAGCAGCCCCTCAGGGCGGGGGTTGTACGAGCAGTACTTC	CASSPSGRGLYEQYF
TRBV7-8	NA	TRBJ1-6	many	TGTGCCAGCAGCTTAGCGGCCGACAGCACTTCACCCCTCCACTTT	CASSLAADSTSPLHF
TRBV5-1	TRBD1	TRBJ2-5	once	TGTGCCAGCAGCTCGGACCCTGGACAGGGAAAGACCCAGTACTTC	CASSSDPGQGKTQYF
TRBV5-5	TRBD1	TRBJ2-5	few	TGTGCCAGCAGCTTGGGGTTCACAGGGGCGGAGACCCAGTACTTC	CASSLGFTGAETQYF
TRBV10-3	NA	TRBJ2-7	NA	TGTGCCATCAGTGACAGACAGGGAGGGACCGGGGAGTACTTC	CAISDRQGGTGEYF
TRBV7-9	NA	TRBJ1-5	NA	TGTGCCAGCAGCTTGCGGCCGGCGGGGGTTCAAAATCAGCCCCAGCATTTT	CASSLRPAGVQNQPQHF
TRBV12-3/TRBV12-4	NA	TRBJ1-2	many	TGTGCCAGCAGTTTCGGTTACGGCCTGGACGATGGCTACACCTTC	CASSFGYGLDDGYTF
TRBV6-1	NA	TRBJ2-2	NA	TGTGCCAGCAGCCGACTGGGCACCGGGGAGCTGTTTTTT	CASSRLGTGELFF
TRBV10-3	TRBD2	TRBJ2-2	NA	TGTGCCATCAGGGGAGGGAGCGGAACCGGGGAGCTGTTTTTT	CAIRGGSGTGELFF
TRBV2	NA	TRBJ1-2	few	TGTGCCAGCCGGGCGTTGGACTATGGCTACACCTTC	CASRALDYGYTF
TRBV12-3/TRBV12-4	TRBD2	TRBJ2-7	NA	TGTGCCAGCAGTGTAGCGGGAGGTCGGTACTTC	CASSVAGGRYF
TRBV2	TRBD1	TRBJ2-7	NA	TGTGCCAGTAACAGGGGAGTTCAGGTCGAGCAGTACTTC	CASNRGVQVEQYF
TRBV6-6	NA	TRBJ2-5	many	TGTGCCAGCATGGCACTATCCCAAGAGACCCAGTACTTC	CASMALSQETQYF
TRBV29-1	NA	TRBJ1-1	many	TGCAGCGTTGAATGGACTGAAGCTTTCTTT	CSVEWTEAFF
TRBV7-2	TRBD2	TRBJ2-5	many	TGTGCCAGCAGCCCTCCGGGACTAGCGGGAGGAGAGACCCAGTACTTC	CASSPPGLAGGETQYF
TRBV7-2	NA	TRBJ2-7	few	TGTGCCAGCAGCCGGGATGGGGCAGCATACGAGCAGTACTTC	CASSRDGAAYEQYF
TRBV10-2	TRBD1	TRBJ1-5	NA	TGTGCCAGCAGCCCAAGACAGGGCTGGACTCAGCCCCAGCATTTT	CASSPRQGWTQPQHF
TRBV15	NA	TRBJ1-2	NA	TGTGCCACCAGCAGAGAAGGTCGGCCCCAGGCTGGCTACACCTTC	CATSREGRPQAGYTF
TRBV19	NA	TRBJ1-2	NA	TGTGCCAGTAGTATGTACAGAAACTATGGCTGCACCTTC	CASSMYRNYGCTF
TRBV12-3/TRBV12-4	NA	TRBJ1-5	few	TGTGCCAGCAGTTTAAACGTGGGATCCAATCAGCCCCAGCATTTT	CASSLNVGSNQPQHF
TRBV2	NA	TRBJ2-6	many	TGTGCCAGCAAGTCGGGTAGTGGGGCCAACGTCCTGACTTTC	CASKSGSGANVLTF
TRBV7-2	NA	TRBJ2-7	many	TGTGCCAGCAGCCCGAGGCACCTGCAGGGGGGGTCGGGCGAGCAGTACTTC	CASSPRHLQGGSGEQYF
TRBV25-1	NA	TRBJ2-2	few	TGTGCCAGCAGTGCTAGAGATATGGACACCGGGGAGCTGTTTTTT	CASSARDMDTGELFF
TRBV7-9	TRBD1	TRBJ2-7	NA	TGTGCCAGCAGCTTGGGACAGAGTGATATCTACGAGCAGTACTTC	CASSLGQSDIYEQYF
TRBV7-2	NA	TRBJ2-3	few	TGTGCCAGCAGCTCGGGACGCACAGATACGCAGTATTTT	CASSSGRTDTQYF
TRBV29-1	NA	TRBJ1-1	once	TGCGGCGCCGGGGCTGCCCGGGACACTGAAGCTTTCTTT	CGAGAARDTEAFF
TRBV7-8	NA	TRBJ1-4	many	TGTGCCAGCAGCCCCTCACAGGCAACTAATGAAAAACTGTTTTTT	CASSPSQATNEKLFF
TRBV10-3	TRBD1	TRBJ1-5	few	TGTGCCAGCGGTTTGGGACAGGGAAGTCAGCCCCAGCATTTT	CASGLGQGSQPQHF
TRBV10-2	TRBD1	TRBJ2-2	many	TGCGCCAGCAGCATACAGGGGGCATCGAACACCGGGGAGCTGTTTTTT	CASSIQGASNTGELFF
TRBV2	TRBD1	TRBJ1-1	NA	TGTGCCAGCAGTGAATTGTTGGGACAGGGGATCATGAACACTGAAGCTTTCTTT	CASSELLGQGIMNTEAFF
TRBV20-1	NA	TRBJ1-6	NA	TGCAGTGCTAGAGACCTGACTGCGACCTATAATTCACCCCTCCACTTT	CSARDLTATYNSPLHF
TRBV7-8	TRBD1	TRBJ2-7	many	TGTGCCAGCAGCAGGCGGGACAGGGCCAGCTCCTACGAGCAGTACTTC	CASSRRDRASSYEQYF
TRBV29-1	NA	TRBJ2-6	NA	TGCAGCGTCCGACAGACCTCTGGGGCCAACGTCCTGACTTTC	CSVRQTSGANVLTF
TRBV10-1	TRBD1	TRBJ2-7	NA	TGCGCCAGCAGTGAGTCGACAGGGGGTGGCTACGAGCAGTACTTC	CASSESTGGGYEQYF
TRBV10-2	NA	TRBJ2-7	NA	TGTGCCAGCACCCAACCCCAGACTAGAAAGAGCTACGAGCAGTACTTC	CASTQPQTRKSYEQYF
TRBV29-1	NA	TRBJ1-2	NA	TGCAGCGTTGCGGGTCCCTACACCTTC	CSVAGPYTF
TRBV2	NA	TRBJ1-1	NA	TGTGCCAGCAGTGCAGTCACTGAAGCTTTCTTT	CASSAVTEAFF
TRBV11-1	NA	TRBJ1-6	NA	TGTGCCAGCAGCTTCGCGGCGGGGAATTCACCCCTCCACTTT	CASSFAAGNSPLHF
TRBV15	NA	TRBJ2-5	many	TGTGCCACCAGCAGAGAGCCCCTCCAAGAGACCCAGTACTTC	CATSREPLQETQYF
TRBV20-1	NA	TRBJ1-1	few	TGCAGTGCTAGACAGGGCTGGAACACTGAAGCTTTCTTT	CSARQGWNTEAFF
TRBV20-1	NA	TRBJ1-1	NA	TGCAGTGCTAGAGACGACCTCGGGGGTTGGAGCACTGAAGCTTTCTTT	CSARDDLGGWSTEAFF
TRBV4-2	TRBD1	TRBJ1-6	NA	TGTGCCAGCAGCCACGATCGGGCAGGGGGATATAATTCACCCCTCCACTTT	CASSHDRAGGYNSPLHF
TRBV15	TRBD1	TRBJ1-2	NA	TGTGCCACCAGCAGAGATCTAACGGGCAGCGGACGACAGGGGAATGGCTACACCTTC	CATSRDLTGSGRQGNGYTF
TRBV25-1	TRBD1	TRBJ2-5	NA	TGTGCCAGCAGTGCTAGGGGGACAGGGGGCTTGGCGACCCAGTACTTC	CASSARGTGGLATQYF
TRBV6-5	TRBD2	TRBJ2-7	few	TGTGCCAGCAGCCAGCGGGAGTTCTACGAGCAGTACTTC	CASSQREFYEQYF
TRBV7-2	NA	TRBJ1-2	many	TGTGCCAGCAGCTTGTTCGGCCTATCAACCTATGGCTACACCTTC	CASSLFGLSTYGYTF
TRBV7-9	NA	TRBJ2-7	many	TGTGCCAGCAGCTTTGGACCGGTAGCCTACGAGCAGTACTTC	CASSFGPVAYEQYF
TRBV2	TRBD1	TRBJ2-5	many	TGTGCCAGCAGTGAAGTGAACAGGGGGTTTGGGGAGACCCAGTACTTC	CASSEVNRGFGETQYF
TRBV19	NA	TRBJ2-7	NA	TGTGCCAGTAGTACTTCCCGGGATTTAACCTACGAGCAGTACTTC	CASSTSRDLTYEQYF
TRBV11-2	TRBD2	TRBJ2-7	NA	TGTGCCAGCAGCTTAGGGGCTAGCGGGAGCTCCGAGCAGTACTTC	CASSLGASGSSEQYF
TRBV25-1	NA	TRBJ2-2	NA	TGTGCCAGCAGCCAAGATAGGAGGGACACCGGGGAGCTGTTTTTT	CASSQDRRDTGELFF
TRBV6-4	NA	TRBJ2-7	few	TGTGCCAGCAGTGACTCACGATCGGGGGATAGGGGTCTCTACGAGCAGTACTTC	CASSDSRSGDRGLYEQYF
TRBV12-3/TRBV12-4	NA	TRBJ2-7	many	TGTGCCAGCAGTTTTCCCCGGATCTACGAGCAGTACTTC	CASSFPRIYEQYF
TRBV29-1	TRBD2	TRBJ2-3	NA	TGCAGCGTTCTGGCGGGGGGGCGGACAGATACGCAGTATTTT	CSVLAGGRTDTQYF
TRBV7-9	NA	TRBJ2-2	NA	TGTGCCAGCTCACCACTGCAGGGTTACGGCGGGGAGCTGTTTTTT	CASSPLQGYGGELFF
TRBV16	TRBD1	TRBJ1-1	NA	TGTGCCAGCAGCCCGACCGGGACAGGCTACACTGAAGCTTTCTTT	CASSPTGTGYTEAFF